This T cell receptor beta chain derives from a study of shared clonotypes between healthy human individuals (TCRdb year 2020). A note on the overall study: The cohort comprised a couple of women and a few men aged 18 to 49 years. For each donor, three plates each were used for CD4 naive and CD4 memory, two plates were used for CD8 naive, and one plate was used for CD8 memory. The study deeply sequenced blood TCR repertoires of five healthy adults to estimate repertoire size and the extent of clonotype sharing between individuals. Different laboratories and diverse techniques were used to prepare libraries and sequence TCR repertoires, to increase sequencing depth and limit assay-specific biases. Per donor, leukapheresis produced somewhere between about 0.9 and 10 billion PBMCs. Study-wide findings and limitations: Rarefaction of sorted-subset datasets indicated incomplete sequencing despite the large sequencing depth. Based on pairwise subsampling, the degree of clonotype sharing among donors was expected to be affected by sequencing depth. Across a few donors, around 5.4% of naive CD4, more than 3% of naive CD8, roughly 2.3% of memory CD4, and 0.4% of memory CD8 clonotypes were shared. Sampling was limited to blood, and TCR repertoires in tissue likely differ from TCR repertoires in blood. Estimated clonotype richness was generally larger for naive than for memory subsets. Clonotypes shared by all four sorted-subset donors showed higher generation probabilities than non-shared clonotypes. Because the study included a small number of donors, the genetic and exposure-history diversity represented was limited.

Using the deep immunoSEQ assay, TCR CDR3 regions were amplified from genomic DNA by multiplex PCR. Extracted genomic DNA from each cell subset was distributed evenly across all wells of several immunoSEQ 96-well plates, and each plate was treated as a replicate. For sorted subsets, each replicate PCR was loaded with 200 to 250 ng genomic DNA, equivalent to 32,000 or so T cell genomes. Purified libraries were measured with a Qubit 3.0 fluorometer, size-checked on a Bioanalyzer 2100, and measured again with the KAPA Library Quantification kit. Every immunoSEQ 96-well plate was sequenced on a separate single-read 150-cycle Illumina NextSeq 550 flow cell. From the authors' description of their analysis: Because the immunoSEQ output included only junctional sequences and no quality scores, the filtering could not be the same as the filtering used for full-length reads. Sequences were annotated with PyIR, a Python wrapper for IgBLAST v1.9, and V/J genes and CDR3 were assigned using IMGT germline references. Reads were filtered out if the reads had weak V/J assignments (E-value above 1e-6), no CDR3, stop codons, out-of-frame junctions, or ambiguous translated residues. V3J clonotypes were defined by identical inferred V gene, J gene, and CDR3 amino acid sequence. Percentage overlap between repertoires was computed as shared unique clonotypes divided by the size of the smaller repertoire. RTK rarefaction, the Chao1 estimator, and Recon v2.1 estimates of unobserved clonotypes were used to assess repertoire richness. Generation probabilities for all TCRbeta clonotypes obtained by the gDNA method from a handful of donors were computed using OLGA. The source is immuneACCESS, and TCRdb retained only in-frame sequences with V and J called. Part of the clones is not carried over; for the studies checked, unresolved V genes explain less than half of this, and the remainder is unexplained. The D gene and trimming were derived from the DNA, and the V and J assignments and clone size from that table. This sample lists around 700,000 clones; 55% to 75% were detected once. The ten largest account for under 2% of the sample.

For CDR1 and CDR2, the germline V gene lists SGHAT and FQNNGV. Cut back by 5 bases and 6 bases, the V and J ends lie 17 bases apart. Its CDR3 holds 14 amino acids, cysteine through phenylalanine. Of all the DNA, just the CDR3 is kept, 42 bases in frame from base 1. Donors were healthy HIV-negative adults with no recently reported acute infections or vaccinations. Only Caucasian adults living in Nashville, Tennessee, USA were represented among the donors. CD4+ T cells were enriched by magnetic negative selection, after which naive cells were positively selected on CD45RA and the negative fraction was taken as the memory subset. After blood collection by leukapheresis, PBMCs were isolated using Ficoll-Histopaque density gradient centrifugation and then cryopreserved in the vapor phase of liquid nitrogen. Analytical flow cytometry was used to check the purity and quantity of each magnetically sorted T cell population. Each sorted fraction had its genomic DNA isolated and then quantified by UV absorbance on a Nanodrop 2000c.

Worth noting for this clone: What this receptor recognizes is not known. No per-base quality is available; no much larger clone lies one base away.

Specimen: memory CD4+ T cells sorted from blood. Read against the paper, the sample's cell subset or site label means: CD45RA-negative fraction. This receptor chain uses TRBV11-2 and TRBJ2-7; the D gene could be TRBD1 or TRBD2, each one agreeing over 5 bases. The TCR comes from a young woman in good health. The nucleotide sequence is TGTGCCAGCAGCCCCCAAACTGGGGGTTCCGAGCAGTACTTC. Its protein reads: CASSPQTGGSEQYF.